Each of the 23 T cell receptor beta chains below was sequenced from the same sample in a study of cytomegalovirus exposure and HLA in healthy donors (dated 2017 in TCRdb). Library prep was done by the immunoSEQ multiplex PCR assay. For the multiplex PCR, a mixture combining 60 forward primers for TCR Vbeta segments and 13 reverse primers for TCR Jbeta segments was used. The immuneACCESS repertoire file appears here via TCRdb, limited to in-frame rearrangements. These files lack a portion of the clones; in checked studies, under half of the deficit traces to unresolved V genes, and the cause of the others is not known. This sample comprises about 150,000 clones, roughly 80% of them detected only once. The ten largest clones take up roughly 4% of the sample. The specimen sequenced was PBMCs. These receptors were obtained from a human donor in good health.

As to this clone: A read error may account for a junction end that differs from germline. DNA for the CDR3: TGTTCCAGCAGCTCAACCCCCCCGGGACTAGCGGTCGATGAGCAGTTCTTC. Translating gives CSSSSTPPGLAVDEQFF. The J gene is TRBJ2-1, the V gene TRBV7-9; 11 bases line up with TRBD2. The CDR3 runs to 17 residues. The germline V gene has CDR1 SEHNR and CDR2 FQNEAQ (reference sequence).

This clone has just a few counts. The genes are TRBV5-6 and TRBJ2-2, with D maybe TRBD2 (5 bases). V was pared by 0 bases and J by 6 bases, with 9 bases between. The V gene's germline CDR1 is SGHDT and CDR2 YYEEEE. The CDR3 spans 14 residues. Here the CDR3 reads CASSLVVGAGELFF. CDR3 bases: TGTGCCAGCAGCTTGGTTGTCGGGGCCGGGGAGCTGTTTTTT.

CDR3 DNA sequence: TGTGCCAGCAGCCAAGGGACTAGCGGATACAATGAGCAGTTCTTC. Translating it yields CASSQGTSGYNEQFF. The chain has TRBV6-6 and TRBJ2-1, with 11 bases matching TRBD2. Per germline, CDR1 MNHNY and CDR2 SVGAGI (reference sequence). The CDR3 totals 15 residues. V shed 6 bases and J 4 bases; nucleotides not matched to a gene: 5.

This chain connects TRBV19 to TRBJ2-3; D uncertain. The germline CDR1 and CDR2 sequences are LNHDA and SQIVND (reference sequence). This CDR3 has 12 amino acids. V was pared by 6 bases and J by 2 bases, with 6 bases between. The CDR3 sequence is CASSRFTDTQYF. DNA for the CDR3: TGTGCCAGTAGCAGATTCACAGATACGCAGTATTTT. Drawing the rest from reference TRBV19 and TRBJ2-3, the complete variable domain is DGGITQSPKYLFRKEGQNVTLSCEQNLNHDAMYWYRQDPGQGLRLIYYSQIVNDFQKGDIAEGYSVSREKKESFPLTVTSAQKNPTAFYLCASSRFTDTQYFGPGTRLTVL.

V usage is TRBV19 and J usage is TRBJ2-5; the match to TRBD2 covers 12 bases. Germline values: CDR1 LNHDA, CDR2 SQIVND (reference sequence). With V trimmed by 5 bases and J by 5 bases, 12 bases remained unmatched. This CDR3 contains 17 residues. CDR3 in amino acids: CASSLASGGAWVETQYF. The CDR3 DNA is TGTGCCAGTAGTTTGGCTAGCGGGGGGGCGTGGGTCGAGACCCAGTACTTC.

V usage is TRBV6-5 and J usage is TRBJ2-5; tentative D call: TRBD1 (6 bases). The J call may be incorrect, as the DNA end agrees better with TRBJ2-7. Germline CDR1 is MNHEY and CDR2 is SVGAGI. The CDR3 consists of 13 residues. CDR3 nucleotides: TGTGCCAGCAGAGGGGGTGGGGGAGTCGAGCAGTACTTC. Its translation is CASRGGGGVEQYF.

The chain recombines TRBV19 with TRBJ1-5, with D hard to call. Germline V lookup: CDR1 LNHDA, CDR2 SQIVND (reference sequence). V was shortened by 0 bases and J by 5 bases, with 11 bases between the two germline ends. This CDR3 is built from 15 residues. CDR3 bases: TGTGCCAGTAGTATAGAACGGGGAAGTGATCAGCCCCAGCATTTT. It codes for CASSIERGSDQPQHF. Complete variable domain (other parts from reference TRBV19 and TRBJ1-5): DGGITQSPKYLFRKEGQNVTLSCEQNLNHDAMYWYRQDPGQGLRLIYYSQIVNDFQKGDIAEGYSVSREKKESFPLTVTSAQKNPTAFYLCASSIERGSDQPQHFGDGTRLSIL.

V gene TRBV9 combines with J gene TRBJ2-5; D possibly corresponds to TRBD2 (5 bases). The CDR3 consists of 15 residues. The V gene lost 0 bases and the J gene lost 0 bases, with 9 bases spanning the gap. Germline CDR1 is SGDLS and CDR2 is YYNGEE. The DNA of the CDR3 is TGTGCCAGCAGCGTAGGGGAGAGTTACCAAGAGACCCAGTACTTC. It translates to CASSVGESYQETQYF.

This clone was detected only once. The chain couples TRBV7-9 to TRBJ2-7; weak D call: TRBD1 (5 bases). V lost 6 bases and J lost 2, with 26 bases in between. CDR3 length: 18 amino acids. The germline gives CDR1 SEHNR, CDR2 FQNEAQ (reference sequence). The CDR3 bases are TGTGCCAGCAGTCACCCAAATCGCGACAGTCTATGGGCCTACGAGCAGTACTTC. Protein sequence: CASSHPNRDSLWAYEQYF. Using reference TRBV7-9 and TRBJ2-7 for the parts outside the CDR3, the full variable domain is DTGVSQNPRHKITKRGQNVTFRCDPISEHNRLYWYRQTLGQGPEFLTYFQNEAQLEKSRLLSDRFSAERPKGSFSTLEIQRTEQGDSAMYLCASSHPNRDSLWAYEQYFGPGTRLTVT.

This clone has just one count. The V and J genes are TRBV28 and TRBJ1-3; 7 positions match TRBD1. V lost 3 bases and J lost 7; bases outside the gene matches: 12. The germline V gene encodes CDR1 MDHEN and CDR2 SYDVKM. The length of the CDR3 is 16 residues. CDR3: CASSLIIGGGGNTIYF. CDR3 DNA sequence: TGTGCCAGCAGTTTGATCATAGGGGGCGGTGGGAACACCATATATTTT.

For the CDR3, the DNA is TGTGCCAGCAGCCAAGATCCGACAGGGGGCGATCAGCCCCAGCATTTT. This codes for CASSQDPTGGDQPQHF. The chain employs TRBV4-2 and TRBJ1-5, with 10 bases fitting TRBD1. CDR3 length: 16 amino acids. Germline CDR1 reads LGHNA; CDR2 reads YNFKEQ. V dropped 0 bases and J dropped 5; count of bases not matched to a gene: 4.

This rearrangement joins TRBV7-8 to TRBJ2-6; tentative D call: TRBD1 (5 bases). The CDR3 loop spans 17 amino acids. Trimming pared 3 bases from V and 0 bases from J, leaving 12 bases between. Germline CDR1 and CDR2: SGHVS and FQNEAQ. CDR3 region: CASSLETAVSGANVLTF. The CDR3 DNA is TGTGCCAGCAGCTTGGAGACAGCTGTCTCTGGGGCCAACGTCCTGACTTTC.

The V and J genes are TRBV9 and TRBJ2-2, with D possibly TRBD2 on 5 matching bases. V shed 4 bases and J shed 4 bases, with 14 bases lying between them. CDR3 length equals 15 residues. Germline loops: CDR1 SGDLS, CDR2 YYNGEE. The CDR3 sequence is CASSPTRAPTGELFF. The DNA for the CDR3 is TGTGCCAGCAGCCCCACGCGGGCGCCCACCGGGGAGCTGTTTTTT. The full variable domain, rest sourced from reference TRBV9 and TRBJ2-2, is DSGVTQTPKHLITATGQRVTLRCSPRSGDLSVYWYQQSLDQGLQFLIQYYNGEERAKGNILERFSAQQFPDLHSELNLSSLELGDSALYFCASSPTRAPTGELFFGEGSRLTVL.

The sample holds a few counts of this clone. The rearrangement uses TRBV5-8 and TRBJ1-4; 9 nucleotides align to TRBD1. CDR1 and CDR2 from the germline V gene are SGHTS and YDEGEE. Trimming took 4 bases from V and 6 from J; bases not matched to a gene: 10. The CDR3 loop spans 16 amino acids. The CDR3 here is CASSTPDRGLYEKLFF. The CDR3 DNA reads as TGTGCCAGCAGCACACCGGACAGGGGACTATATGAAAAACTGTTTTTT.

The chain is built from TRBV27 and TRBJ1-1; D not certain. Germline V CDR1 and CDR2: MNHEY, SMNVEV (reference sequence). Trimming removed 4 bases at V and 0 bases at J, with 9 bases between. This CDR3 is 14 amino acids long. In DNA, the CDR3 is TGTGCCAGCAGTTCCCTAGGAGTGAACACTGAAGCTTTCTTT. Its translation: CASSSLGVNTEAFF.

The chain joins TRBV19 to TRBJ2-3, with a weak D call TRBD1 (6 bases). Germline CDR1 and CDR2: LNHDA and SQIVND (reference sequence). There are 15 residues in the CDR3. Trimming removed 7 bases from V and 7 bases from J, with 21 bases in between. CDR3: CASTTGLGSPYTQYF. CDR3 coding DNA: TGTGCCAGTACGACAGGCCTGGGAAGCCCTTATACGCAGTATTTT.

The chain recombines TRBV6-4 with TRBJ2-3; TRBD2 might be the D (6 bases). From germline, CDR1 is MRHNA and CDR2 SNTAGT. Trimming cost V 0 bases and J 1 base, with 8 bases left between them. CDR3 length equals 15 residues. The CDR3 DNA reads TGTGCCAGCAGTGACTCGGCTAGCGGCACAGATACGCAGTATTTT. This translates into CASSDSASGTDTQYF.

V gene TRBV4-1 combines with J gene TRBJ1-4; TRBD1 matches at 9 bases. Germline V CDR1 and CDR2: MGHRA, YSYEKL. J lost 15 bases, V lost 7 bases, and 6 bases had no gene match. This CDR3 contains 11 residues. This chain's CDR3 is CASTNGDRVFF. DNA of the CDR3: TGCGCCAGCACGAACGGGGACAGGGTGTTTTTT.

The V call is TRBV7-8, the J call TRBJ2-1, with TRBD2 matching 9 bases. The CDR3 sequence is 17 residues long. Germline V CDR1 and CDR2: SGHVS, FQNEAQ. Germline trimming cut 6 bases from V and 4 bases from J; bases unmatched to any gene: 13. The DNA for the CDR3 is TGTGCCAGCAGGTCGTCCCAGACTAGCGGCAGATACAATGAGCAGTTCTTC. Its protein product is CASRSSQTSGRYNEQFF.

V and J are TRBV30 and TRBJ1-3; 7 nucleotides align to TRBD1. V was pared by 1 base and J by 2 bases, with 8 bases of the junction left unmatched. The germline CDR1 and CDR2 sequences are GTSNPN and SVGIG (reference sequence). This CDR3 is 16 amino acids long. This chain's CDR3 is CAWSGQGAPPGNTIYF. The CDR3 DNA is TGTGCCTGGAGTGGACAGGGAGCGCCTCCTGGAAACACCATATATTTT. Full variable domain (missing parts from reference TRBV30 and TRBJ1-3): SQTIHQWPATLVQPVGSPLSLECTVEGTSNPNLYWYRQAAGRGLQLLFYSVGIGQISSEVPQNLSASRPQDRQFILSSKKLLLSDSGFYLCAWSGQGAPPGNTIYFGEGSWLTVV.

Remarks on this clone: Relative to the germline gene, one junction end is altered; a read error may explain this. The rearrangement joins TRBV7-9 to TRBJ1-2; 7 positions match TRBD1. This CDR3 is built from 18 residues. From germline, CDR1 is SEHNR and CDR2 FQNEAQ (reference sequence). CDR3: CSSSLNLHTGTALNGYTF. As DNA, the CDR3 is TGTTCCAGCAGCTTAAATCTACACACCGGGACAGCCCTCAATGGCTACACCTTC.

Written as DNA, the CDR3 is TGTGCCAGCAGTTACGAAGGGGCATTGAATCGGGGCTACACCTTC. This codes for CASSYEGALNRGYTF. This chain joins TRBV6-5 and TRBJ1-2, with a weak D call TRBD1 (5 bases). The V gene lost 2 bases and the J gene lost 8 bases, with 18 bases spanning the gap. Germline-derived CDR1 and CDR2 are MNHEY and SVGAGI. The CDR3 contains 15 residues.

The chain combines TRBV28 with TRBJ1-2; D is ambiguous. V lost 6 bases, J lost 4 bases, and 15 bases lay in between. This CDR3 contains 14 residues. Germline CDR1 is MDHEN and CDR2 is SYDVKM. The CDR3 nucleotides are TGTGCCAGCAGCCGACATTCGCTCAGCTATGGCTACACCTTC. Its translation is CASSRHSLSYGYTF.